This T cell receptor beta chain was sequenced during a study of T cells in pancreatic ductal adenocarcinoma (TCRdb year 2017). Background for the entire study: Surgically resected pancreatic ductal adenocarcinoma specimens were analyzed for the quantity, spatial distribution, and characteristics of both suppressive cells and tumor-infiltrating CD8+ T cells, an effort aimed at clarifying the adaptive T-cell response occurring naturally.

On this clone itself: Which antigen it targets is not known. Base qualities are not at hand, and no much larger clone is one base apart.

The CDR3 numbers 16 residues from cysteine through phenylalanine. Only CDR3 DNA is held: 48 bases, read in frame from base 1. Between the V and J ends, shortened by 2 bases and 4 bases respectively, the junction contains 17 bases. CDR1 and CDR2, looked up from the germline V gene, are MNHEY and SVGAGI. The immunoSEQ hsTCRB kit was used to amplify TCR beta CDR3 regions from genomic DNA. An Illumina HiSeq system was used for high-throughput TRB CDR3 sequencing. Concerning the study's data processing: The immunoSEQ software was used to analyze the sequencing reads, and any nonproductive sequences containing premature stops or frame-shifts were left out. Repertoire clonality was computed as one minus Shannon entropy normalized by log2 of the number of unique productive sequences. The immuneACCESS repertoire file appears here via TCRdb, limited to in-frame rearrangements. These files lack a portion of the clones; in checked studies, under half of the deficit traces to unresolved V genes, and the cause of the others is not known. Clone size and V and J calls were adopted from that table, with D and trimming inferred from the DNA. The sample data list about 16,000 clones, and roughly 89% of these were observed just once. Together, the top ten hold approximately 17% of the sample.

The selected pancreatic ductal adenocarcinoma patients had received surgery without neoadjuvant therapy. Peripheral blood was collected in heparin tubes, and PBMCs were then isolated from the blood with a histopaque density gradient and cryopreserved in approximately 10% DMSO. Genomic DNA was extracted from more than 5 PBMC and about 9 flash-frozen tumor specimens using the DNeasy Blood and Tissue Kit with Proteinase K and RNase treatment. Broader findings and caveats from the paper: Because tumors are enriched in CD45RO+ effector T cells rather than naive T cells, which biases toward lower diversity, comparisons of clonality between tumor and blood may be biased. Because inoperable disease is present at presentation in most pancreatic cancer patients, the resected cohort was biased toward the minority with early-stage disease. No significant difference in T-cell clonality was found between tumor and blood, with mean clonality of about 0.11 in tumors and 0.072 in blood. Compared with tumor samples, blood samples had more total productive templates and roughly 8-fold more unique clonotypes.

Recombination linked TRBV6-5 to TRBJ1-2, with an unclear D gene assignment. This TCR was recovered from a human donor with pancreatic ductal adenocarcinoma. The sequenced material came from PBMCs. The nucleotides read TGTGCCAGCAGTTACCTCCCGGACGAACTTGGCTATGGCTACACCTTC. Its translation is CASSYLPDELGYGYTF.